This record covers a single T cell receptor (beta chain). Its antigen is not identified. Looked up from germline, CDR1 is MNHEY and CDR2 is SVGEGT. J lost 10 bases, V lost 2 bases, and 2 bases had no gene match. The CDR3 is 13 amino acids. This sample stems from a study of T cell responses to AZD1222 COVID-19 vaccine. Overall study findings and caveats: Nearly half of spike-specific TCRs reportedly target unmutated variant regions. Spike-wide coverage was observed for vaccine-associated CD4 TCRs, with dominant responses at 160-218 and 743-854. The donor cohort was predominantly white British with a female majority, and clonal diversity may have been underestimated. Only a handful of individuals given AZD1222 were seropositive at baseline.

Libraries were prepared by immunoSEQ multiplex PCR; TCRdb keeps only in-frame clonotypes and omits some of them. The profile covers over 150,000 clones, with 90% appearing a single time and approximately 2.9% taken by the ten largest. This TCR was sampled from an adult in good health. The chain has TRBV6-2 or TRBV6-3 and TRBJ1-6; 7 nucleotides agree with TRBD1. The sample in question was peripheral blood, obtained on day 0 of AZD1222 vaccination. CDR3 sequence: CASSYGTASPLHF. In DNA form, the CDR3 reads TGTGCCAGCAGTTACGGGACAGCCTCACCCCTCCACTTT.